A selection of T cell receptor beta chains follows, all from one sample in a study of blood T cell repertoires in COVID-19. TCRdb's table, derived via immunoSEQ multiplex PCR, lists solely in-frame clones and lacks some. The sample consists of over 150,000 clones, roughly 85% of them appearing once. What was sequenced was peripheral blood. The receptors derive from a man aged 35-49 years with acute or convalescent COVID-19. Each CDR3 is given with its conserved first and last residue. D genes are given only for firm matches. Size values are once, few and many counts, or a class for expanded clones, and some rows have none.

TRBV6-5,TRBJ1-1,.,once,CASSLSLGGTEAFF,TGTGCCAGCAGTCTCTCCCTGGGAGGCACTGAAGCTTTCTTT
TRBV19,TRBJ1-1,.,.,CASSQGTEAFF,TGTGCCAGTAGTCAGGGGACTGAAGCTTTCTTT
TRBV2,TRBJ2-2,.,.,CASSLTTTQNTGELFF,TGTGCCAGCAGCCTCACGACTACACAGAACACCGGGGAGCTGTTTTTT
TRBV3-1/TRBV3-2,TRBJ2-3,.,.,CASSLLVARTDTQYF,TGTGCCAGCAGCCTTTTGGTGGCTCGCACAGATACGCAGTATTTT
TRBV2,TRBJ1-1,TRBD1,.,CASRYNRGTEAFF,TGTGCCAGCAGATATAACAGGGGCACTGAAGCTTTCTTT
TRBV20-1,TRBJ2-7,.,.,CSASADYEQYF,TGCAGTGCTAGTGCAGACTACGAGCAGTACTTC
TRBV28,TRBJ1-2,TRBD1,.,CASSIRDSAIGYTF,TGTGCCAGCAGTATTCGGGACAGCGCTATCGGCTACACCTTC
TRBV4-1,TRBJ2-3,.,.,CASSQDWGLDTDTQYF,TGCGCCAGCAGCCAAGACTGGGGGCTTGACACAGATACGCAGTATTTT
TRBV19,TRBJ2-1,TRBD2,.,CASSGRGTYNEQFF,TGTGCCAGTAGTGGGCGGGGGACCTACAATGAGCAGTTCTTC
TRBV19,TRBJ1-4,.,.,CASSIGGIGEKLFF,TGTGCCAGTAGTATCGGGGGGATTGGTGAAAAACTGTTTTTT
TRBV30,TRBJ1-1,TRBD1,.,CAWRGQGWPEAFF,TGTGCCTGGAGGGGACAGGGTTGGCCTGAAGCTTTCTTT
TRBV6-5,TRBJ1-1,.,.,CAGKYRLNTEAFF,TGTGCCGGGAAATACAGGTTGAACACTGAAGCTTTCTTT
TRBV4-2,TRBJ1-1,.,.,CASSQGGFEAFF,TGTGCCAGCAGCCAGGGCGGGTTTGAAGCTTTCTTT
TRBV6-5,TRBJ1-2,.,.,CASSNNYGEVDGYTF,TGTGCCAGCAGTAACAACTACGGGGAGGTGGATGGCTACACCTTC
TRBV7-9,TRBJ2-1,.,.,CASSGWDSSSYNEQFF,TGTGCCAGCAGCGGGTGGGACTCCTCCTCCTACAATGAGCAGTTCTTC
TRBV28,TRBJ1-3,.,once,CASRLEKNTIYF,TGTGCCAGCAGACTAGAGAAAAACACCATATATTTT
TRBV7-2,TRBJ2-5,.,.,CASSQNVEQETQYF,TGTGCCAGCAGCCAAAACGTCGAACAGGAGACCCAGTACTTC
TRBV9,TRBJ1-2,TRBD1,few,CASSNLGTAAGYTF,TGTGCCAGCAGTAACCTCGGGACAGCGGCTGGCTACACCTTC
TRBV7-2,TRBJ2-1,TRBD2,.,CASSLSIASGYNEQFF,TGTGCCAGCAGCTTAAGTATCGCTAGCGGCTACAATGAGCAGTTCTTC
TRBV5-6,TRBJ1-1,.,few,CASSLDRGEAFF,TGTGCCAGCAGCCTGGACAGAGGGGAAGCTTTCTTT
TRBV24-1,TRBJ2-3,TRBD1,.,CATRDRLSTDTQYF,TGTGCCACCAGGGACAGGCTAAGCACAGATACGCAGTATTTT
TRBV7-9,TRBJ1-1,.,.,CASSSSVNTEAFF,TGTGCCAGCAGCTCCTCAGTTAACACTGAAGCTTTCTTT
TRBV24-1,TRBJ1-5,TRBD1,.,CATSGRQGNQPQHF,TGTGCCACCAGTGGGAGACAGGGGAATCAGCCCCAGCATTTT
TRBV5-1,TRBJ2-3,.,.,CASSLDGRSTDTQYF,TGCGCCAGCAGCTTGGACGGTCGGAGCACAGATACGCAGTATTTT
TRBV11-1,TRBJ2-1,TRBD2,.,CASSSFSGGYNEQFF,TGTGCCAGCAGCTCCTTTAGCGGGGGGTACAATGAGCAGTTCTTC
TRBV10-3,TRBJ1-6,TRBD1,once,CATSGTGAYNSPLHF,TGTGCCACCTCGGGGACAGGGGCCTATAATTCACCCCTCCACTTT
TRBV19,TRBJ2-2,TRBD2,.,CASSITSGSWTGELFF,TGTGCCAGTAGTATTACTAGCGGGAGCTGGACCGGGGAGCTGTTTTTT
TRBV6-5,TRBJ1-6,.,.,CASNQTPRSPLHF,TGTGCCAGCAACCAGACCCCCAGGTCACCCCTCCACTTT
TRBV27,TRBJ2-5,.,many,CASSLRATGVAPETQYF,TGTGCCAGCAGTTTACGTGCGACCGGAGTGGCCCCAGAGACCCAGTACTTC
TRBV5-1,TRBJ2-7,TRBD1,once,CASSLGQGYNEQYF,TGCGCCAGCAGCTTAGGACAGGGGTATAACGAGCAGTACTTC
TRBV5-4,TRBJ2-7,TRBD2,.,CASSFSPTRGGYEQYF,TGTGCCAGCAGCTTTTCCCCCACCCGGGGGGGATACGAGCAGTACTTC
TRBV2,TRBJ1-2,.,.,CASNTANYGYTF,TGTGCCAGCAATACAGCTAACTATGGCTACACCTTC
TRBV5-4,TRBJ1-6,.,.,CASSLAGQTPLHF,TGTGCCAGCAGCTTGGCAGGACAGACACCCCTCCACTTT
TRBV2,TRBJ1-6,.,.,CASSERGFGSPLHF,TGTGCCAGCAGTGAAAGAGGGTTTGGGTCACCCCTCCACTTT
TRBV4-2,TRBJ1-1,.,.,CASRQGMNTEAFF,TGTGCCAGCAGGCAGGGTATGAACACTGAAGCTTTCTTT
TRBV6-2/TRBV6-3,TRBJ1-1,TRBD1,once,CASSYSFTGGMNTEAFF,TGTGCCAGCAGTTACTCGTTCACAGGGGGTATGAACACTGAAGCTTTCTTT
TRBV28,TRBJ1-2,TRBD1,.,CASSLWDRDYGYTF,TGTGCCAGCAGTTTATGGGACAGGGACTATGGCTACACCTTC
TRBV6-4,TRBJ2-3,.,.,CASSEGTSTDTQYF,TGTGCCAGCAGTGAGGGGACTAGCACAGATACGCAGTATTTT
TRBV6-6,TRBJ1-1,.,.,CASRLPGQNTEAFF,TGTGCCAGCAGGCTGCCGGGACAGAACACTGAAGCTTTCTTT
TRBV7-2,TRBJ1-5,.,.,CASSLQGYSNQPQHF,TGTGCCAGCAGTTTACAGGGATACAGCAATCAGCCCCAGCATTTT
TRBV19,TRBJ1-1,.,.,CASSTNLRDTRTFENTEAFF,TGTGCCAGTAGTACAAACCTCCGGGACACACGGACCTTCGAGAACACTGAAGCTTTCTTT
TRBV10-3,TRBJ1-2,TRBD1,.,CAISESSGTGGRGNYGYTF,TGTGCCATCAGTGAGTCCTCCGGGACAGGAGGGAGAGGTAACTATGGCTACACCTTC
TRBV5-4,TRBJ1-6,.,.,CASSPGGSPLHF,TGTGCCAGCAGCCCGGGGGGCTCACCCCTCCACTTT
TRBV11-2,TRBJ2-1,.,few,CASSLEIRSIFF,TGTGCCAGCAGCTTAGAAATAAGGAGCATCTTCTTC
TRBV5-1,TRBJ1-1,.,few,CASSRGDMNTEAFF,TGCGCCAGCTCCCGGGGAGACATGAACACTGAAGCTTTCTTT
TRBV6-5,TRBJ1-2,TRBD1,.,CASRQGALHGYTF,TGTGCCAGCCGGCAGGGGGCGCTTCATGGCTACACCTTC
TRBV15,TRBJ1-1,.,.,CATSRDRGHTEAFF,TGTGCCACCAGCAGAGATAGGGGCCACACTGAAGCTTTCTTT
TRBV5-6,TRBJ2-5,TRBD2,.,CASSLVLAGVQTQYF,TGTGCCAGCAGCTTGGTCCTAGCGGGGGTACAGACCCAGTACTTC